Given below is one T cell receptor beta chain in context. The sample originates from a study of PD-1 blockade in classical Hodgkin lymphoma. Clones were read by immunoSEQ multiplex PCR, and TCRdb kept only the in-frame ones, dropping some. The data contain some 96,000 clones, about four fifths of them singletons. The patients all showed relapse after autologous stem cell transplantation, while their brentuximab vedotin exposure varied. The sample consisted of peripheral blood mononuclear cells (PBMCs), taken before the second cycle of nivolumab. The sequence came from a human donor with classical Hodgkin lymphoma.

The CDR3 bases are TGTGCCATCAGTGGACAGGCCGGCATCGAGCAGTACTTC. This codes for CAISGQAGIEQYF. This chain joins TRBV10-3 and TRBJ2-7; the D gene is possibly TRBD1 (6 bases). The V end lost 4 bases, the J end lost 6 bases, and 13 bases lay between the germline ends. The CDR3 loop spans 13 amino acids. CDR1 ENHRY and CDR2 SYGVKD come from the germline V gene.